This is a list of T cell receptor beta chains from one sample in a study of immune evolution from preneoplasia to lung adenocarcinoma. Produced via immunoSEQ multiplex PCR; TCRdb's table is partial and in-frame only. The sample lists about 7,600 clones, 81% occurring once. Sequenced: FFPE invasive lung adenocarcinoma tissue. These receptor sequences come from a person aged 45 to 59 with lung adenocarcinoma. The CDR3 runs from the conserved cysteine through the conserved F or W. The order of the fields is V gene, D gene, clone size, J gene, CDR3 DNA, CDR3 protein. The D gene is left open where the match is weak. Only some rows state a clone size, as once, few, many or a class for expanded clones.

TRBV5-1	TRBD2	.	TRBJ2-1	TGCGCCAGCAGCTTGTCTCTGCGGGAGATGAGTGAGCAGTTCTTC	CASSLSLREMSEQFF
TRBV15	.	.	TRBJ2-1	TGTGCCACCAGCAGCGTATCGGCAGGGGAATACAATGAGCAGTTCTTC	CATSSVSAGEYNEQFF
TRBV19	.	.	TRBJ1-6	TGTGCCAGTAAGGCAGGGGCCACCTCACCCCTCCACTTT	CASKAGATSPLHF
TRBV28	.	.	TRBJ1-1	TGTGCCAGCAGTTTCTTCGTAAGGGGCTGGAACACTGAAGCTTTCTTT	CASSFFVRGWNTEAFF
TRBV5-6	.	.	TRBJ2-7	TGTGCCAGCAGCCTTGGGGGCAGGGCCTCCTACGAGCAGTACTTC	CASSLGGRASYEQYF
TRBV6-6	.	.	TRBJ2-4	TGTGCCAGCAGTCTAGCCAAAAACATTCAGTACTTC	CASSLAKNIQYF
TRBV9	.	.	TRBJ1-1	TGTGCCAGCAGCGTGATTATGAACACTGAAGCTTTCTTT	CASSVIMNTEAFF
TRBV19	TRBD2	.	TRBJ2-7	TGTGCCACCAGGACTAGCGGCCAGTCCTACGAGCAGTACTTC	CATRTSGQSYEQYF
TRBV10-2	TRBD2	.	TRBJ2-5	TGCGCCAGCAGTGATGCTAGCGGGGGACAAGAGACCCAGTACTTC	CASSDASGGQETQYF
TRBV7-9	.	.	TRBJ1-2	TGTGCCAGCAGCTTGGAAGGAGACTATGGCTACACCTTC	CASSLEGDYGYTF
TRBV9	TRBD1	.	TRBJ2-1	TGTGCCAGCAGCGTAGACATACGGGACAGAGGCTACAATGAGCAGTTCTTC	CASSVDIRDRGYNEQFF
TRBV6-6	.	.	TRBJ2-7	TGTGCCAGCAGTTACTCGTTGAGCTACGAGCAGTACTTC	CASSYSLSYEQYF
TRBV5-1	.	.	TRBJ2-1	TGCGCCAGCAGCGCCCCCCCCAGAAATGAGCAGTTCTTC	CASSAPPRNEQFF
TRBV11-3	.	.	TRBJ2-5	TGTGCCAGCAGCGAAATCTGGGGGGAGACCCAGTACTTC	CASSEIWGETQYF
TRBV7-8	TRBD2	few	TRBJ2-1	TGTGCCAGCAGCTTGTGGAAACTAGCGGGAACAAATGAGCAGTTCTTC	CASSLWKLAGTNEQFF
TRBV5-1	TRBD2	.	TRBJ2-3	TGCGCCAGCAGCTTGGGACTAGCGGGAGGTCGTGGCACAGATACGCAGTATTTT	CASSLGLAGGRGTDTQYF
TRBV2	.	once	TRBJ2-6	TGTGCCAGCAGGCAAGGTACCGACAGCTCTGGGGCCAACGTCCTGACTTTC	CASRQGTDSSGANVLTF
TRBV11-3	TRBD2	.	TRBJ2-1	TGTGCCAGCAGCTTAGCAGGACTAGCTAGCAATGAGCAGTTCTTC	CASSLAGLASNEQFF
TRBV4-1	.	once	TRBJ2-2	TGCGCCAGCAGCCTCGACGGAGGGGGGGCCGACGACGGGGAGCTGTTTTTT	CASSLDGGGADDGELFF
TRBV6-1	.	.	TRBJ1-3	TGTGCCAGCAGTGAATTCCTCTCTGGAAACACCATATATTTT	CASSEFLSGNTIYF
TRBV5-1	.	.	TRBJ1-1	TGCGCCAGCAGCTTGGTTATTCTTTCAAGGAACACTGAAGCTTTCTTT	CASSLVILSRNTEAFF
TRBV6-1	.	.	TRBJ1-2	TGTGCCAGCAGTGATCAGGGGAGTATCTATGGCTACACCTTC	CASSDQGSIYGYTF
TRBV2	.	.	TRBJ1-4	TGTGCCAGCAGTGAATCGGGGGGTGAAAAACTGTTTTTT	CASSESGGEKLFF